The 3 T cell receptor beta chains listed next were all sequenced from one sample in a study of cytomegalovirus exposure and HLA in healthy donors. The PCR employed 60 Vbeta primers together with 13 Jbeta primers. The repertoire was sequenced with immunoSEQ multiplex PCR; TCRdb's copy has only in-frame clones and lacks some. The data show tens of thousands of clones, approximately 73% seen once. What was sequenced was PBMCs. Every receptor here comes from a man in his forties or fifties in good health and CMV-seronegative.

Only one count was recorded for this clone. The chain links TRBV5-1 to TRBJ2-5; 15 bases are shared with TRBD2. The CDR3 runs to 17 residues. The germline CDR1 and CDR2 sequences are SGHRS and YFSETQ. With V trimmed by 3 bases and J by 2 bases, 5 bases remained unmatched. CDR3 DNA sequence: TGCGCCAGCAGCTCGGGACTAGCGGGGGGTAAGCAAGAGACCCAGTACTTC. Translation: CASSSGLAGGKQETQYF.

This clone showed up just a few times. The rearrangement links TRBV6-1 to TRBJ2-7; 11 bases agree with TRBD1. The junction had 12 bases not matched to a gene; V was cut back by 7 bases and J by 7 bases. Per the germline V gene, CDR1 is MNHNS and CDR2 is SASEGT. The CDR3 consists of 15 residues. CDR3 sequence reads: CASTRRTGGELEQYF. CDR3 sequence (DNA): TGTGCCAGCACCCGAAGGACAGGGGGCGAGCTTGAGCAGTACTTC.

The rearrangement links TRBV6-1 to TRBJ1-1, with D unclear. CDR3 size: 13 residues. Germline V gene data show CDR1 as MNHNS and CDR2 as SASEGT. V shed 7 bases and J shed 1 base, with 10 bases lying between them. The CDR3 region has the DNA TGTGCCAGCACTCTGCGGGGGAACACTGAAGCTTTCTTT. Translation: CASTLRGNTEAFF.